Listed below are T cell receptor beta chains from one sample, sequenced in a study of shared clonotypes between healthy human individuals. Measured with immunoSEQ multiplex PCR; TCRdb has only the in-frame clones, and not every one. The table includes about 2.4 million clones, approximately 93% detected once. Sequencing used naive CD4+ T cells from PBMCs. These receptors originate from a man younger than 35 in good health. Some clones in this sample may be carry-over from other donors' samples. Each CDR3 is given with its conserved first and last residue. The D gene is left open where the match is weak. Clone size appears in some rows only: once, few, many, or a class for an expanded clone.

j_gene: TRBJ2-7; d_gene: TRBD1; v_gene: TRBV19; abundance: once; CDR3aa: CASSEGQGPYGQYF; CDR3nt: TGTGCCAGTAGCGAGGGACAGGGCCCGTACGGGCAGTACTTC
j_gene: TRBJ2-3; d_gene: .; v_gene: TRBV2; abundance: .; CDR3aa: CASSDWGEFSDTQYF; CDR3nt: TGTGCCAGCAGTGACTGGGGGGAGTTTTCCGATACGCAGTATTTT
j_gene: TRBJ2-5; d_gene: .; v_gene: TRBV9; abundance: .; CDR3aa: CASSVKGTGTQYF; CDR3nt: TGTGCCAGCAGCGTAAAGGGGACTGGGACCCAGTACTTC
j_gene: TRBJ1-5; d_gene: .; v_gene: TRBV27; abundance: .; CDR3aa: CASSSTNQPQHF; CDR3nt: TGTGCCAGCAGTTCTACAAATCAGCCCCAGCATTTT
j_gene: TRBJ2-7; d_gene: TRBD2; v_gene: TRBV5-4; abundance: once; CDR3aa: CASSAGFGTSGRYSYEQYF; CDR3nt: TGTGCCAGCAGCGCGGGATTCGGGACTAGCGGGAGGTACTCCTACGAGCAGTACTTC
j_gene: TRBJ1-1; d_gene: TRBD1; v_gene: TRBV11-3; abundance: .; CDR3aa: CASSLTTGSQPFF; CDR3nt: TGTGCCAGCAGCCTGACGACAGGGAGCCAACCTTTCTTT
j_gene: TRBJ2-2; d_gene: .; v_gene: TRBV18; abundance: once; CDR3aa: CASSPAGTGELFF; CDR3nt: TGTGCCAGCTCACCTGCGGGCACCGGGGAGCTGTTTTTT
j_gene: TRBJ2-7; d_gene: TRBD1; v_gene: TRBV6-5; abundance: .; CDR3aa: CASSYFTGAEQYF; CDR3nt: TGTGCCAGCAGTTACTTTACAGGGGCCGAGCAGTACTTC
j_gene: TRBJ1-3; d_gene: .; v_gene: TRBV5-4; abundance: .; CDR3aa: CASSLGPGNTIYF; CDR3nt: TGTGCCAGCAGCTTAGGGCCTGGAAACACCATATATTTT
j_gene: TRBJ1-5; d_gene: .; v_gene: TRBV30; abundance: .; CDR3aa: CAWGMYSNQPQHF; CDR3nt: TGTGCCTGGGGGATGTATAGCAATCAGCCCCAGCATTTT
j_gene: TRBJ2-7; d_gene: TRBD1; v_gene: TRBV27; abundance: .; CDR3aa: CASSSIRDRDYEQYF; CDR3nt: TGTGCCAGCAGTTCGATCCGGGACAGGGACTACGAGCAGTACTTC
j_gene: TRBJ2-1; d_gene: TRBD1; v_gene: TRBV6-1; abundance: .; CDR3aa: CASTKRDRRYNEQFF; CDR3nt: TGTGCCAGCACCAAAAGGGACAGGCGGTACAATGAGCAGTTCTTC
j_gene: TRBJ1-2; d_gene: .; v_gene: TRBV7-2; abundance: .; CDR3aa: CASSLVVVVGGNSGYTF; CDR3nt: TGTGCCAGCAGCTTAGTGGTTGTCGTCGGGGGGAACTCTGGCTACACCTTC
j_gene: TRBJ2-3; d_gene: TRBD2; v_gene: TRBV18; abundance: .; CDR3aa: CASSLTSGSTDTQYF; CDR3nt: TGTGCCAGCTCACTTACTAGCGGGAGCACAGATACGCAGTATTTT
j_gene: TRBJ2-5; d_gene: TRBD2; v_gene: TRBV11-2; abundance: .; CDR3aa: CASRPLAGTSGRGRETQYF; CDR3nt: TGTGCCAGCAGACCCCTTGCCGGGACTAGCGGGAGGGGAAGAGAGACCCAGTACTTC
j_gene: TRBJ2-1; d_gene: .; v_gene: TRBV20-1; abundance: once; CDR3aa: CSASLARQFF; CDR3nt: TGCAGTGCTTCACTAGCAAGGCAGTTCTTC
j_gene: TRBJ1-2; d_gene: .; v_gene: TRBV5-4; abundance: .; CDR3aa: CASSLQGPYYGYTF; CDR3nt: TGTGCCAGCAGCTTGCAGGGGCCCTACTATGGCTACACCTTC
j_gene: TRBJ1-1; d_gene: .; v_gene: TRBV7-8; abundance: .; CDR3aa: CASSLVLGAPEAFF; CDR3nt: TGTGCCAGCAGCTTAGTCTTGGGGGCCCCTGAAGCTTTCTTT
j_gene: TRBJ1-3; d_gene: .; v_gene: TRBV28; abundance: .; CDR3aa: CASSLAGPLDDTIYF; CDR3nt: TGTGCCAGCAGTTTGGCAGGGCCTTTAGATGACACCATATATTTT
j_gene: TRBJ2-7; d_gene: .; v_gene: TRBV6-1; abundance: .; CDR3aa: CASSDSGGTGIYEQYF; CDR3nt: TGTGCCAGCAGTGATAGCGGCGGGACCGGGATCTACGAGCAGTACTTC
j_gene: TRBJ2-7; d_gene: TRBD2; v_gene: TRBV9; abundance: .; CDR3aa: CASSTRLAGGDEQYF; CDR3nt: TGTGCCAGCAGCACCCGACTAGCGGGTGGCGACGAGCAGTACTTC
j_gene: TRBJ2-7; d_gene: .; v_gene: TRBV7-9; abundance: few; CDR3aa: CASSLEDRANF; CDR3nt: TGTGCCAGCAGCTTAGAGGACAGAGCGAACTTC
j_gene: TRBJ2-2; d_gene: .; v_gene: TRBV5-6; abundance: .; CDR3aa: CASSAFGVVDTGELFF; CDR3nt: TGTGCCAGCAGCGCCTTCGGGGTCGTGGACACCGGGGAGCTGTTTTTT
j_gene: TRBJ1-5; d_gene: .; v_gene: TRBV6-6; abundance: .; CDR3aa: CASTEGAGGQPQHF; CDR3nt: TGTGCCAGCACCGAAGGGGCGGGAGGTCAGCCCCAGCATTTT
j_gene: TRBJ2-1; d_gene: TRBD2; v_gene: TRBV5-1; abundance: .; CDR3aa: CASRGLAGGPYNEQFF; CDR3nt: TGCGCCAGCAGGGGGCTAGCGGGAGGGCCCTACAATGAGCAGTTCTTC
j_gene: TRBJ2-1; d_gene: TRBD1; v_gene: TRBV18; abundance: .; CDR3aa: CASSPRQGSYNEQFF; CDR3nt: TGTGCCAGCTCACCACGACAGGGGTCCTACAATGAGCAGTTCTTC
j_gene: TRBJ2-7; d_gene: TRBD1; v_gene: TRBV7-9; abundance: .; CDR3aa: CASSGTAHYEQYF; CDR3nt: TGTGCCAGCAGCGGGACAGCACACTACGAGCAGTACTTC
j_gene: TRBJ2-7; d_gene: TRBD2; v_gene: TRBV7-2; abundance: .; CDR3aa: CASSKLATEQYF; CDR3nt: TGTGCCAGCAGCAAACTAGCGACCGAGCAGTACTTC
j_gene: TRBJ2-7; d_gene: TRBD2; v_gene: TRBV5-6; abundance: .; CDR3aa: CASSDSRTSGSGEQYF; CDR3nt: TGTGCCAGCAGTGATTCCCGGACTAGCGGGAGCGGCGAGCAGTACTTC
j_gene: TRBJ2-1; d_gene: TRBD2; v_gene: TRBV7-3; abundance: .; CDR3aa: CASSFAGGTNEQFF; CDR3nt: TGTGCCAGCAGCTTTGCGGGGGGTACAAATGAGCAGTTCTTC
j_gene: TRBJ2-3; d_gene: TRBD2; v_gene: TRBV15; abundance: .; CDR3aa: CATSRDGGTSGREDTQYF; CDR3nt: TGTGCCACCAGCAGAGATGGTGGGACTAGCGGGAGGGAAGATACGCAGTATTTT
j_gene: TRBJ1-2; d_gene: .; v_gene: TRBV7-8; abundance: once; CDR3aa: CASSSRPYGYTF; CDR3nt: TGTGCCAGCAGCTCACGACCATATGGCTACACCTTC
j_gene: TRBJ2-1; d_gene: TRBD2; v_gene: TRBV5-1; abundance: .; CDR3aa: CASSLGASGRLNEQFF; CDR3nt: TGCGCCAGCAGCTTGGGTGCTAGCGGGAGGCTCAATGAGCAGTTCTTC
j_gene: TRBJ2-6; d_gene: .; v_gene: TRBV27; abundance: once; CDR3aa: CASSLSLASGANVLTF; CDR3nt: TGTGCCAGCAGTTTATCCTTGGCCTCAGGGGCCAACGTCCTGACTTTC
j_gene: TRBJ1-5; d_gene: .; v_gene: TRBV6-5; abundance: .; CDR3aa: CASSYGLFDPQPQHF; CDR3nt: TGTGCCAGCAGTTACGGTCTCTTCGATCCTCAGCCCCAGCATTTT
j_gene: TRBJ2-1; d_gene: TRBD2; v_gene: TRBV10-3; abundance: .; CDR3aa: CAISEGRGRAYEQFF; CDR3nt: TGTGCCATCAGTGAAGGCCGCGGGAGGGCCTATGAGCAGTTCTTC
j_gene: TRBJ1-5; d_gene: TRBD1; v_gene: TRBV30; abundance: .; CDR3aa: CAWSPTGWDQPQHF; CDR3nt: TGTGCCTGGAGTCCGACAGGGTGGGATCAGCCCCAGCATTTT
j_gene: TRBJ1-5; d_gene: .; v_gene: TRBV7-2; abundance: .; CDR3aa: CASSLLGSNQPQHF; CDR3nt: TGTGCCAGCAGCTTACTAGGCAGCAATCAGCCCCAGCATTTT
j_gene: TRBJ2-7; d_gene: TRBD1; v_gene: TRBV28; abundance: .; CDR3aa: CASSLTGTGNYEQYF; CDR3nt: TGTGCCAGCAGCCTGACCGGGACAGGGAACTACGAGCAGTACTTC
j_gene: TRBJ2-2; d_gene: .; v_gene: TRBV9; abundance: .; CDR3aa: CASSAQITGELFF; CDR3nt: TGTGCCAGCAGCGCACAAATCACCGGGGAGCTGTTTTTT
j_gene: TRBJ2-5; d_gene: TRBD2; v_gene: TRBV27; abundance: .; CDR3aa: CASSQYLAGVSETQYF; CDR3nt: TGTGCCAGCAGTCAGTACCTAGCGGGAGTCTCGGAGACCCAGTACTTC
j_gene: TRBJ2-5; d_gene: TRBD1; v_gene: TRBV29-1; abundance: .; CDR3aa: CSVGRGQVQETQYF; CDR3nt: TGCAGCGTTGGGCGTGGACAGGTTCAAGAGACCCAGTACTTC
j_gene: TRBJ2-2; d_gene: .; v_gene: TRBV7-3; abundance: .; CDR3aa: CASSNSGAGGELFF; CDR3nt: TGTGCCAGCAGCAACTCAGGGGCGGGCGGGGAGCTGTTTTTT
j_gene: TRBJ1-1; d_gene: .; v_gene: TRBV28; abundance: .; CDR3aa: CASSYDFHTEAFF; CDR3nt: TGTGCCAGCAGTTATGACTTCCACACTGAAGCTTTCTTT
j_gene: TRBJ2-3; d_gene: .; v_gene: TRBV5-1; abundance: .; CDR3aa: CASSSVDTQYF; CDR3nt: TGCGCCAGCAGCTCCGTTGATACGCAGTATTTT
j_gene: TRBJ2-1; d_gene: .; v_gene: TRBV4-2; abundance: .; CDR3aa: CASSGPSRQFF; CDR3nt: TGTGCCAGCAGTGGGCCTAGCCGTCAGTTCTTC
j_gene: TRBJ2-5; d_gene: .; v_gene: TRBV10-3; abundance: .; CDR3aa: CAISLGSETQYF; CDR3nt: TGTGCCATCAGCCTAGGCTCGGAGACCCAGTACTTC
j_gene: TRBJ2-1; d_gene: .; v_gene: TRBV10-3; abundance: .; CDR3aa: CAISEVRVNEQFF; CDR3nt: TGTGCCATCAGTGAGGTCAGGGTCAATGAGCAGTTCTTC
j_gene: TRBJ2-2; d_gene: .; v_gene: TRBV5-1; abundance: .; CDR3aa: CASSLLRNTGELFF; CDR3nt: TGCGCCAGCAGCTTGCTGCGGAACACCGGGGAGCTGTTTTTT
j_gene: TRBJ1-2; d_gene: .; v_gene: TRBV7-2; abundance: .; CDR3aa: CASSSSILNYGYTF; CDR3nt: TGTGCCAGCAGCTCCAGCATTCTTAACTATGGCTACACCTTC
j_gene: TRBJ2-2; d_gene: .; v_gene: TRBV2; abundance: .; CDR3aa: CASYRDSNTGELFF; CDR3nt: TGTGCCAGTTATCGGGACTCCAACACCGGGGAGCTGTTTTTT
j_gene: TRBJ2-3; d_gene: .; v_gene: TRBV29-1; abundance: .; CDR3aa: CSSTEGPIDTQYF; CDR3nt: TGCAGCTCTACTGAGGGACCAATAGATACGCAGTATTTT
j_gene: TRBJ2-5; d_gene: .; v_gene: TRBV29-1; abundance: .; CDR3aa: CSVDFTRGETQYF; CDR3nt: TGCAGCGTTGATTTTACCAGAGGGGAGACCCAGTACTTC
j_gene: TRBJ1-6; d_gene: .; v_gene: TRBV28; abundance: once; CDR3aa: CASSLVGPTNSPLHF; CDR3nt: TGTGCCAGCAGTTTGGTGGGACCGACCAATTCACCCCTCCACTTT
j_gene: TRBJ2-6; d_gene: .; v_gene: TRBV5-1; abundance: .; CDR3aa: CASSFEGLISGANVLTF; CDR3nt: TGCGCCAGCAGCTTCGAGGGACTGATCTCTGGGGCCAACGTCCTGACTTTC